This T cell receptor beta chain emerged from a study of T-cell reconstitution after alpha-beta-depleted transplantation in children. In this sample, this clonotype turned up many times. Molecular barcoding with unique molecular identifiers was used for the TCRbeta library. TCRdb independently ran MiXCR on the PCR reads; one entry per CDR3 protein. The table has around 96,000 distinct CDR3 sequences, approximately 12% seen once. The length of the CDR3 is 16 residues. Trimming took 4 bases from V and 1 from J, leaving 16 bases between them. Germline CDR1 is SGHRS and CDR2 is YFSETQ. Sequences were derived from PBMCs from the stem cell graft donor, sampled from the stem cell graft. The clonotype comes from a human donor who donated a stem cell graft to a child with inherited bone marrow failure. V and J are TRBV5-1 and TRBJ2-3; possibly TRBD1 or TRBD2 for D (5 bases each). This CDR3 is CASSAEGIGGTDTQYF. The CDR3 region has the DNA TGCGCCAGCAGCGCCGAGGGGATAGGGGGCACAGATACGCAGTATTTT.